This TCR beta chain was captured in a study of shared clonotypes between healthy human individuals. Each CD8 memory set brought CD45RO+ cells together with CCR7-negative CD45RA+ TemRA cells. Looked up from germline, CDR1 is PRHDT and CDR2 is FYEKMQ (reference sequence). The trim removed 3 bases at V and 4 bases at J, leaving 11 bases unmatched. The CDR3 consists of 17 residues. Whole-study results and caveats: A generally larger estimated richness was seen in naive subsets than in memory subsets. Against clonotypes common to all four donors, non-shared ones had lower generation probabilities.

On this clone itself: The antigen remains undetermined.

Over several immunoSEQ plates, each subset's genomic DNA was distributed in even portions. Profiled with immunoSEQ multiplex PCR; TCRdb holds only in-frame clones, not every one. The sample holds roughly 380,000 clones, 96% seen once. Sequenced material: memory CD8+ T cells sorted from blood. As for subset: CD45RO+ cells pooled with CCR7-negative TemRA cells. This clonotype was obtained from a man aged 25 to 45 in good health. The rearrangement links TRBV13 to TRBJ2-1; 8 nucleotides line up with TRBD2. The CDR3 DNA reads as TGTGCCAGCAGCTTTTCCCCTTGGGTAGCGGGGTACAATGAGCAGTTCTTC. It encodes CASSFSPWVAGYNEQFF. The entire variable domain, with the rest obtained from reference TRBV13 and TRBJ2-1, is as follows: AAGVIQSPRHLIKEKRETATLKCYPIPRHDTVYWYQQGPGQDPQFLISFYEKMQSDKGSIPDRFSAQQFSDYHSELNMSSLELGDSALYFCASSFSPWVAGYNEQFFGPGTRLTVL.